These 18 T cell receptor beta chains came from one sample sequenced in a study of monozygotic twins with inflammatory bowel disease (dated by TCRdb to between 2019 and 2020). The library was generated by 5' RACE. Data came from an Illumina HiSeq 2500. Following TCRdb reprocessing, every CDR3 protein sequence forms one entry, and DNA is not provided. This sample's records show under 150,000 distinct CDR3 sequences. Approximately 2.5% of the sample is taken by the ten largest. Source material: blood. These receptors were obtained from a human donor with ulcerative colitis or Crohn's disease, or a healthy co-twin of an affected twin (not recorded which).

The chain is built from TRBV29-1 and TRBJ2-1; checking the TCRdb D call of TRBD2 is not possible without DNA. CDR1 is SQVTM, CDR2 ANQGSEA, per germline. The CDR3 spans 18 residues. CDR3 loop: CSVGGSSGSRSSYNEQFF.

The CDR3 is CASRRDPNSPLHF. V is TRBV6-5 and J is TRBJ1-6. The CDR3 runs 13 residues. Germline values: CDR1 MNHEY, CDR2 SVGAGI.

The CDR3 here is CASSFDPTGDQPQHF. This chain uses TRBV7-9 with TRBJ1-5; TCRdb picks TRBD1, but there is no DNA to check that call. Germline loops: CDR1 SEHNR, CDR2 FQNEAQ (reference sequence). This CDR3 comprises 15 residues. The full variable domain, in which reference TRBV7-9 and TRBJ1-5 provide the parts outside the CDR3, is DTGVSQNPRHKITKRGQNVTFRCDPISEHNRLYWYRQTLGQGPEFLTYFQNEAQLEKSRLLSDRFSAERPKGSFSTLEIQRTEQGDSAMYLCASSFDPTGDQPQHFGDGTRLSIL.

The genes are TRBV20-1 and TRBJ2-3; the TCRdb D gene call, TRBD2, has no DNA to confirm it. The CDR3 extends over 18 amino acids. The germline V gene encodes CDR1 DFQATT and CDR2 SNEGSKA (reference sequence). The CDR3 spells CSADPGLAGGRGTDTQYF.

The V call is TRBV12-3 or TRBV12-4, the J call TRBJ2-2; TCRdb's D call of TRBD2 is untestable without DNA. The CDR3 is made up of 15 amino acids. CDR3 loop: CASRPTGPNTGELFF.

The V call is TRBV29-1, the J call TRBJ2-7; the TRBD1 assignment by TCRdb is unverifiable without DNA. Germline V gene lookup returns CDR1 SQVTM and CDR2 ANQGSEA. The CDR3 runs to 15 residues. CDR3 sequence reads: CSVEDRGTGGYEQYF.

CDR3 sequence reads: CSARPGQSSYNEQFF. The rearrangement joins TRBV20-1 to TRBJ2-1. In germline, CDR1 is DFQATT, CDR2 SNEGSKA (reference sequence). CDR3 length: 15 amino acids.

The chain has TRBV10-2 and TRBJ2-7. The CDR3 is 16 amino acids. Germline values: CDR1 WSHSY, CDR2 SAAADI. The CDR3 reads CASSENELSASYEQYF.

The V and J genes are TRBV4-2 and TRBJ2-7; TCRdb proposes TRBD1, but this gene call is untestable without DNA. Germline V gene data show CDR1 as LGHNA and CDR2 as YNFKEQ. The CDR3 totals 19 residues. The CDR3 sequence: CASSQTRQGRISGSYEQYF.

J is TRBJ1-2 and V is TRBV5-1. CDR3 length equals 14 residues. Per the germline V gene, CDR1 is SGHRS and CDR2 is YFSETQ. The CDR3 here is CASSPHEGNYGYTF.

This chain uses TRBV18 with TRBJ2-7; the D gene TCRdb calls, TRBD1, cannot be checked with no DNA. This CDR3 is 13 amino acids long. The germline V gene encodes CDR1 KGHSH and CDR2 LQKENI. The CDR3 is CASSPNRGYEQYF.

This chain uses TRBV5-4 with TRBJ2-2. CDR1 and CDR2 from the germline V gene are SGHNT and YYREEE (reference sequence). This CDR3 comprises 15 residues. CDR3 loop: CASSPRYGDTGELFF. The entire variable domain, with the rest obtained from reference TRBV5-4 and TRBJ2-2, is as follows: ETGVTQSPTHLIKTRGQQVTLRCSSQSGHNTVSWYQQALGQGPQFIFQYYREEENGRGNFPPRFSGLQFPNYSSELNVNALELDDSALYLCASSPRYGDTGELFFGEGSRLTVL.

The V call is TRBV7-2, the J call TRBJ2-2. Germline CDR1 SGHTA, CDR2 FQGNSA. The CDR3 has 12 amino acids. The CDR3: CASSSDTGELFF.

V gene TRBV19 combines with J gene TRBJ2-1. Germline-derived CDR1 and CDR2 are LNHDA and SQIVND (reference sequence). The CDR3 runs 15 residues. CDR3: CASSIQGSSYNEQFF.

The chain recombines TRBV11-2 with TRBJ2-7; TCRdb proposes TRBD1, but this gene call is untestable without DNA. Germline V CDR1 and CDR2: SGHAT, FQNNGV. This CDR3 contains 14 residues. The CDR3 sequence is CASTPVSSVHEQYF.

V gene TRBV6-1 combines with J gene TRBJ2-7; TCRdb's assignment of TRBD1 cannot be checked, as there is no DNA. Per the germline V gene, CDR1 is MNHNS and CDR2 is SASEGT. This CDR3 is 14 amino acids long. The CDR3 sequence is CASSSPGTGYEQYF.

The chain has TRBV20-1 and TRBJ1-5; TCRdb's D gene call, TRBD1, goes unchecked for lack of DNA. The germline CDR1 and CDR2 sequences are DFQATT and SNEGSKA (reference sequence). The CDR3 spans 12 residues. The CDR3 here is CSTGIGNQPQHF.

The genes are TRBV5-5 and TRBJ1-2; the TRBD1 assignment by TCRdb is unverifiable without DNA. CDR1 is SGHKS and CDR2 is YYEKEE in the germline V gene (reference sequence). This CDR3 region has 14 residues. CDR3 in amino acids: CASSLGQGLYGYTF.